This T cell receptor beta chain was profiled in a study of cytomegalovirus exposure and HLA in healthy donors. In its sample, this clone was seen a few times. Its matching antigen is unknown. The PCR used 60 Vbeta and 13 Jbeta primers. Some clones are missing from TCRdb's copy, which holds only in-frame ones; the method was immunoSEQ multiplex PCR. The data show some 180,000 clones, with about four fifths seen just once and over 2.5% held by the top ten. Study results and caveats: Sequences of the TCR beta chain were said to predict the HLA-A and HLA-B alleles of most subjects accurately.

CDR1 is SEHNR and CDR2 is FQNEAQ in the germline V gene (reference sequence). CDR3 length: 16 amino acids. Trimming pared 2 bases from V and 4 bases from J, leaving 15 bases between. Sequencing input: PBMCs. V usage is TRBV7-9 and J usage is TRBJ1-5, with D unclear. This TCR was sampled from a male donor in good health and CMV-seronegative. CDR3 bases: TGTGCCAGCAGCTTATTAAGTTTGGGAGGTAATCAGCCCCAGCATTTT. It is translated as CASSLLSLGGNQPQHF.